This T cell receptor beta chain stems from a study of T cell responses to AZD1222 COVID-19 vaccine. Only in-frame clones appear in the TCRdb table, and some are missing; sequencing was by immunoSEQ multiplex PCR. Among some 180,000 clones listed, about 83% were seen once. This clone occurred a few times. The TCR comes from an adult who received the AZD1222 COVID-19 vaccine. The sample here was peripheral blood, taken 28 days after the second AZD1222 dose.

Here the CDR3 DNA reads TGCGCCAGCAGCCAACCCAGGGCTGGTTCGGTACGTTCACCCCTCCACTTT. Translating it yields CASSQPRAGSVRSPLHF. This sequence joins TRBV4-3 and TRBJ1-6, with a possible D match to TRBD1 (5 bases). Germline CDR1 LGHNA, CDR2 YSLEER. There are 17 residues in the CDR3. The germline V and J ends were trimmed by 2 bases and 9 bases, with 20 bases remaining between them.